This T cell receptor (beta chain) originates from a study of blood T cell repertoires in COVID-19. Study-wide context: Collection of acute and convalescent COVID-19 samples took place in the United States, Italy and Spain.

Original methodology: Estimation of nucleated cell counts relied on the amplification of reference gene primers. Measured with immunoSEQ multiplex PCR; TCRdb has only the in-frame clones, and not every one. V and J calls and clone size are as listed in that table; D and trimming were resolved from the DNA. This sample carries about 160,000 clones, around 90% of them seen once, and the ten largest clones take approximately 3.7%. The CDR3 covers 13 residues. The germline CDR1 and CDR2 sequences are LNHDA and SQIVND (reference sequence). The V end was cut by 5 bases, the J end by 9 bases, with 14 bases between.

Sequenced: PBMCs or T cells enriched from blood (not recorded which). This chain links TRBV19 with TRBJ2-1, with D hard to call. This TCR was recovered from a woman between 35 and 50 years old who had been exposed to COVID-19. CDR3 DNA: TGTGCCAGTAGTCCCCAAACGGTTGGTGAGCAGTTCTTC. Translation gives CASSPQTVGEQFF.